Below are 15 T cell receptor beta chains sequenced from a single sample in a study of beta chain features in type 1 diabetes. Isolated RNA was reverse transcribed in full, so expressed TCRB transcripts were sequenced. TCRdb's copy holds only in-frame clones and misses some; the assay was immunoSEQ multiplex PCR. Here the sample spans 160,000 or so clones, about 9% being singletons. The antigens these receptors bind are not known. Study-level points and caveats: A moderate, significant TCRB CDR3 shortening appeared in type 1 diabetes across four CD4+ subsets.

Source material: central memory CD4+ T cells from blood. Every receptor here comes from a woman between 25 and 40 years old with type 1 diabetes.

The chain couples TRBV5-1 to TRBJ1-1; D is ambiguous. Germline V gives CDR1 SGHRS, CDR2 YFSETQ. CDR3 length equals 13 residues. Trimming stripped 2 bases from V and 6 bases from J, with 11 bases between. The CDR3, as DNA: TGCGCCAGCAGCTTATCCGAGGCACCTGAAGCTTTCTTT. This encodes CASSLSEAPEAFF. The entire variable domain, with the rest obtained from reference TRBV5-1 and TRBJ1-1, is as follows: KAGVTQTPRYLIKTRGQQVTLSCSPISGHRSVSWYQQTPGQGLQFLFEYFSETQRNKGNFPGRFSGRQFSNSRSEMNVSTLELGDSALYLCASSLSEAPEAFFGQGTRLTVV.

This clone was recorded many times. This chain joins TRBV25-1 and TRBJ2-1, with 7 bases fitting TRBD2. V was clipped by 4 bases and J by 8 bases; unmatched bases: 2. Germline CDR1 is MGHDK and CDR2 is SYGVNS. The CDR3 totals 12 residues. The CDR3 loop reads CASSGLADEQFF. The CDR3 nucleotides are TGTGCCAGCAGTGGGCTAGCGGATGAGCAGTTCTTC. Looking up the rest from reference TRBV25-1 and TRBJ2-1 gives the full variable domain: EADIYQTPRYLVIGTGKKITLECSQTMGHDKMYWYQQDPGMELHLIHYSYGVNSTEKGDLSSESTVSRIRTEHFPLTLESARPSHTSQYLCASSGLADEQFFGPGTRLTVL.

The chain carries TRBV6-1 and TRBJ2-1; 9 bases are a match to TRBD2. CDR1 is MNHNS, CDR2 SASEGT, per germline. This CDR3 is 13 amino acids long. Trimming cost V 8 bases and J 10 bases; bases outside gene matches: 9. The CDR3 sequence: CASGASGTSEQFF. As DNA, the CDR3 is TGTGCCAGCGGGGCTAGCGGGACCTCGGAGCAGTTCTTC.

This clone was seen many times. This chain links TRBV30 with TRBJ2-1; no clear D. Germline assignment: CDR1 GTSNPN and CDR2 SVGIG (reference sequence). The CDR3 spans 11 residues. Trimming cost V 0 bases and J 15 bases, with 12 bases left between them. The CDR3 spells CAWSVARDRFF. The CDR3 DNA sequence: TGTGCCTGGAGTGTCGCCCGAGATAGGTTCTTC.

This clone was counted between two and nine times. The V and J genes are TRBV6-5 and TRBJ1-1; weak D call: TRBD1 (5 bases). CDR1 and CDR2 from the germline V gene are MNHEY and SVGAGI. V lost 2 bases and J lost 11, with 12 bases in between. This CDR3 region has 12 residues. This chain's CDR3 is CASSYGGARAFF. The CDR3 DNA reads as TGTGCCAGCAGTTACGGCGGGGCGCGCGCTTTCTTT.

The chain uses TRBV4-1 and TRBJ1-4, with TRBD1 matching 10 bases. The CDR3 runs 16 residues. The junction had 3 bases not matched to a gene; V was cut back by 2 bases and J by 3 bases. Per germline, CDR1 MGHRA and CDR2 YSYEKL. The CDR3 sequence is CASSQRQGAANEKLFF. The DNA of the CDR3 is TGCGCCAGCAGCCAACGACAGGGGGCGGCTAATGAAAAACTGTTTTTT.

This clone has more than one count but fewer than ten. The chain recombines TRBV7-9 with TRBJ2-5, with D maybe TRBD2 (6 bases). The length of the CDR3 is 13 residues. V lost 3 bases to trimming and J lost 5 bases, with 10 bases between them. Germline-derived CDR1 and CDR2 are SEHNR and FQNEAQ (reference sequence). CDR3 residues: CASSFQLAETQYF. The CDR3 bases are TGTGCCAGCAGCTTTCAGCTAGCGGAGACCCAGTACTTC.

This clone came up a few times. The J gene is TRBJ2-7, the V gene TRBV5-1, with 11 nucleotides matching TRBD1. Germline assignment: CDR1 SGHRS and CDR2 YFSETQ. There are 14 residues in the CDR3. The J segment lost 4 bases and the V segment lost 5 bases, leaving 5 bases of the junction unmatched. CDR3 bases: TGCGCCAGCAGTAGGGACAGGGGGGAATACGAGCAGTACTTC. Translation: CASSRDRGEYEQYF.

The J gene is TRBJ2-3, the V gene TRBV9; weak D call: TRBD2 (6 bases). Trimming stripped 7 bases from V and 4 bases from J, with 19 bases between. This CDR3 has 15 residues. Germline-derived CDR1 and CDR2 are SGDLS and YYNGEE. The CDR3 region has the DNA TGTGCCAGCTCGGGTGGCGGGATCAGGTCAGATACGCAGTATTTT. Translation gives CASSGGGIRSDTQYF.

This clone came up a few times. This chain joins TRBV7-9 and TRBJ2-7, with 8 bases fitting TRBD2. The germline gives CDR1 SEHNR, CDR2 FQNEAQ (reference sequence). CDR3 length: 16 residues. V gave up 1 base and J gave up 0 bases; unmatched junction bases: 5. CDR3 DNA: TGTGCCAGCAGCTTAGTAGGGGCGGGAGGCTCCTACGAGCAGTACTTC. Translating gives CASSLVGAGGSYEQYF.

This clone was observed a few times. This chain's CDR3 is CASSQYRGEVTGELFF. Here the CDR3 DNA reads TGCGCCAGCAGCCAGTACAGGGGTGAGGTGACCGGGGAGCTGTTTTTT. The chain carries TRBV4-1 and TRBJ2-2; TRBD1 matches 7 bases. Germline V CDR1 and CDR2: MGHRA, YSYEKL. This CDR3 is 16 amino acids long. The V gene end was trimmed by 3 bases and the J gene end by 5 bases; junction bases not matched to a gene: 9.

The chain joins TRBV28 to TRBJ2-7; D not resolved. Germline assignment: CDR1 MDHEN and CDR2 SYDVKM. The CDR3 contains 11 residues. Trimming cost V 5 bases and J 6 bases, with 8 bases left between them. CDR3 protein: CASSPFGEQYF. CDR3 DNA sequence: TGTGCCAGCAGTCCGTTCGGCGAGCAGTACTTC.

V gene TRBV30 combines with J gene TRBJ2-2; no clear D gene. CDR3 length: 13 amino acids. Germline assignment: CDR1 GTSNPN and CDR2 SVGIG (reference sequence). The V gene lost 2 bases and the J gene lost 4 bases, with 8 bases spanning the gap. The CDR3 loop is CAWSLVRTGELFF. CDR3 DNA: TGTGCCTGGAGTTTAGTCCGCACCGGGGAGCTGTTTTTT. The full variable domain, in which reference TRBV30 and TRBJ2-2 provide the parts outside the CDR3, is SQTIHQWPATLVQPVGSPLSLECTVEGTSNPNLYWYRQAAGRGLQLLFYSVGIGQISSEVPQNLSASRPQDRQFILSSKKLLLSDSGFYLCAWSLVRTGELFFGEGSRLTVL.

The chain is built from TRBV5-6 and TRBJ2-5; 14 bases align to TRBD2. V trimming: 0 bases; J trimming: 5 bases; junction bases outside the gene matches: 0. The CDR3 runs to 15 residues. The germline CDR1 and CDR2 sequences are SGHDT and YYEEEE. This CDR3 is CASSLGLAGGETQYF. The CDR3 DNA reads TGTGCCAGCAGCTTGGGACTAGCGGGAGGGGAGACCCAGTACTTC. The full variable domain, completed using reference TRBV5-6 and TRBJ2-5, is DAGVTQSPTHLIKTRGQQVTLRCSPKSGHDTVSWYQQALGQGPQFIFQYYEEEERQRGNFPDRFSGHQFPNYSSELNVNALLLGDSALYLCASSLGLAGGETQYFGPGTRLLVL.

The chain is built from TRBV25-1 and TRBJ1-1; D might be TRBD1 (5 bases). The germline V and J ends were trimmed by 1 base and 3 bases, with 6 bases remaining between them. The CDR3 has 13 amino acids. The V gene's germline CDR1 is MGHDK and CDR2 SYGVNS. The CDR3 reads CASSESRDTEAFF. The CDR3 nucleotides are TGTGCCAGCAGTGAATCCAGGGACACTGAAGCTTTCTTT. Together with reference TRBV25-1 and TRBJ1-1, the CDR3 gives the full variable domain: EADIYQTPRYLVIGTGKKITLECSQTMGHDKMYWYQQDPGMELHLIHYSYGVNSTEKGDLSSESTVSRIRTEHFPLTLESARPSHTSQYLCASSESRDTEAFFGQGTRLTVV.